Below, 6 T cell receptor beta chains from the same sample are listed, as sequenced in a study of T cell clonality in common variable immunodeficiency. Clones were sequenced by immunoSEQ multiplex PCR, and TCRdb holds only the in-frame ones, with some missing. The data show about 37,000 clones, with none appearing a single time. Sequencing was carried out using peripheral blood mononuclear cells. The receptor set was obtained from a person aged 18 to 70 in good health.

In this sample, this clone turned up many times. The read comes to an end 3 residues before the CDR3 does, leaving the germline J gene to fill in the end. The V gene is TRBV20-1, the J gene TRBJ2-3, with D tentatively TRBD2 (6 bases). The germline V gene has CDR1 DFQATT and CDR2 SNEGSKA (reference sequence). The CDR3 is 16 amino acids. Trimming removed 3 bases from V and 2 bases from J, with 18 bases in between. CDR3: CSASSSWAGLTDTQYF. Partial CDR3 DNA: TGCAGTGCTAGCTCGTCCTGGGCGGGACTCACAGATACG.

Relative to its sample, this clone is medium-sized (0.01 to 0.1%). The read finishes 3 residues shy of the CDR3 end, and the germline J gene is used to complete it. V is TRBV5-6 and J is TRBJ1-5; the match to TRBD1 covers 8 bases. Trimming at V came to 2 bases and at J to 6 bases, leaving 4 bases not matched to a gene. Looked up from germline, CDR1 is SGHDT and CDR2 is YYEEEE. The length of the CDR3 is 14 residues. Incomplete CDR3 DNA: TGTGCCAGCAGCTTACAGGGGGTCAGTCAGCCC. Translation: CASSLQGVSQP. The CDR3 reads in full as CASSLQGVSQPQHF.

This clone has ten or more counts. The sequenced fragment ends 3 residues before the CDR3 boundary, so the rest is inferred from the germline J gene. V is TRBV20-1 and J is TRBJ2-7; 12 nucleotides line up with TRBD2. CDR1 is DFQATT, CDR2 SNEGSKA, per germline (reference sequence). This CDR3 region has 15 residues. V lost 0 bases to trimming and J lost 6 bases; unmatched junction nucleotides: 6. The CDR3 protein is CSARDPSGRALEQYF. The covered CDR3 bases are TGCAGTGCTAGAGATCCTAGCGGGAGGGCCCTCGAG.

This clone was seen at least ten times. The missing CDR3 end, 3 residues past where the read stops, is filled in from the germline J gene. The gene calls are TRBV18 and TRBJ1-3; weak D call: TRBD1 (6 bases). Per the germline V gene, CDR1 is KGHSH and CDR2 is LQKENI. The CDR3 is 15 amino acids. The V and J ends lost 5 bases and 1 base respectively, with 12 bases between them. CDR3 DNA, as far as it was read: TGTGCCAGCTCATCGACCGGGACATCTGGAAACACC. As protein: CASSSTGTSGNT. The whole CDR3 protein is CASSSTGTSGNTIYF.

This clone was detected ten times or more. The CDR3 end falls 3 residues outside the read, so it is completed with the germline J gene. The V call is TRBV19, the J call TRBJ2-1; D is possibly TRBD2 (6 bases). V was shortened by 9 bases and J by 1 base, with 10 bases between the two germline ends. This CDR3 contains 13 residues. Germline values: CDR1 LNHDA, CDR2 SQIVND (reference sequence). The CDR3 bases that were read are TGTGCCAGCAAGACTAGATCCTACAATGAG. Its protein is CASKTRSYNE. The whole CDR3 protein reads CASKTRSYNEQFF.

This clone was found many times. The read ends 3 residues shy of where the CDR3 ends; the end is completed using the germline J gene. V usage is TRBV5-4 and J usage is TRBJ2-2; D is possibly TRBD2 (6 bases). V lost 0 bases to trimming and J lost 3 bases, with 6 bases between them. The CDR3 covers 14 residues. Germline lookup yields CDR1 SGHNT and CDR2 YYREEE (reference sequence). CDR3 bases read: TGTGCCAGCAGCTTGGGACTAGACACCGGGGAG. This encodes CASSLGLDTGE. The full CDR3 reads CASSLGLDTGELFF.